Each of the 19 T cell receptor beta chains below was sequenced from the same sample in a study of cytomegalovirus exposure and HLA in healthy donors. PCR employed 60 Vbeta and 13 Jbeta primers. Generated by immunoSEQ multiplex PCR, the TCRdb table keeps only in-frame clones and is missing some. The profile covers 120,000 to 150,000 clones, with about 80% appearing a single time and 13% taken by the ten largest. The sequencing sample was made of PBMCs. These receptor sequences come from a man aged 35 to 55 in good health and CMV-seropositive.

This chain connects TRBV18 to TRBJ1-1; D gene uncertain. The ends were cut back, 3 bases at V and 8 bases at J, with 13 bases in the middle. The CDR3 length is 13 residues. Germline CDR1 KGHSH, CDR2 LQKENI. This chain's CDR3 is CASSPNQASEAFF. For the CDR3, the DNA is TGTGCCAGCTCACCCAACCAAGCTTCCGAAGCTTTCTTT.

The V gene is TRBV6-1, the J gene TRBJ2-1; 13 nucleotides match TRBD2. Germline V gene data show CDR1 as MNHNS and CDR2 as SASEGT. This CDR3 region has 15 residues. V lost 7 bases to trimming and J lost 7 bases; unmatched junction nucleotides: 7. The CDR3 loop is CASMPGLAGVNEQFF. CDR3 in DNA: TGTGCCAGCATGCCCGGACTAGCGGGAGTGAATGAGCAGTTCTTC.

This chain joins TRBV19 and TRBJ1-2; 9 nucleotides align to TRBD1. The CDR3 consists of 18 residues. Germline V gene sequence: CDR1 LNHDA, CDR2 SQIVND (reference sequence). Losses at the gene ends were 7 bases for V and 2 bases for J; bases not matched to a gene: 17. The CDR3 reads CASIRTGANRGRNYGYTF. CDR3 DNA sequence: TGTGCCAGTATCCGGACAGGGGCGAACAGGGGTCGGAACTATGGCTACACCTTC.

The rearrangement uses TRBV27 and TRBJ2-7, with TRBD1 matching over 10 bases. This CDR3 spans 17 amino acids. Germline V gene lookup returns CDR1 MNHEY and CDR2 SMNVEV (reference sequence). V dropped 2 bases and J dropped 5; count of bases not matched to a gene: 12. For the CDR3, the DNA is TGTGCCAGCAGTTTACTTTTTGTGAGACAGGGGGCCCACGAGCAGTACTTC. Residues: CASSLLFVRQGAHEQYF.

This chain uses TRBV7-2 with TRBJ2-1, with unresolved D. There are 11 residues in the CDR3. The V end was cut by 2 bases, the J end by 7 bases, with 3 bases between. Germline CDR1 and CDR2: SGHTA and FQGNSA. CDR3 DNA sequence: TGTGCCAGCAGCTTACTGAATGAGCAGTTCTTC. It yields the protein CASSLLNEQFF.

This chain joins TRBV5-6 and TRBJ1-6, with 8 positions matching TRBD1. Looked up from germline, CDR1 is SGHDT and CDR2 is YYEEEE. J was trimmed by 8 bases and V by 4 bases; bases with no gene match: 14. The CDR3 has 17 residues. The DNA for the CDR3 is TGTGCCAGCAGCGGCGGACAGGGCCCTTGGACGGATTCACCCCTCCACTTT. Its protein product is CASSGGQGPWTDSPLHF.

This sequence joins TRBV5-1 and TRBJ2-3, with a weak D call TRBD2 (6 bases). Germline CDR1 and CDR2: SGHRS and YFSETQ. The ends were cut back, 4 bases at V and 2 bases at J, with 11 bases in the middle. The CDR3 is 14 amino acids. The chain's CDR3 is CASSRGGNTDTQYF. Written as DNA, the CDR3 is TGCGCCAGCAGCCGCGGCGGGAACACAGATACGCAGTATTTT.

The chain links TRBV5-5 to TRBJ2-7, with TRBD2 matching 8 bases. Germline CDR1 is SGHKS and CDR2 is YYEKEE (reference sequence). With V trimmed by 4 bases and J by 0 bases, 6 bases remained unmatched. The CDR3 runs to 15 residues. The CDR3 nucleotides are TGTGCCAGCAGCCATAAGGCGGGGGGCTCCTACGAGCAGTACTTC. Translated: CASSHKAGGSYEQYF.

The chain recombines TRBV2 with TRBJ2-3, with 11 nucleotides matching TRBD2. The CDR3 has 16 amino acids. Trimming removed 8 bases from V and 6 bases from J; junction bases left unmatched: 13. Looked up from germline, CDR1 is SNHLY and CDR2 is FYNNEI. The CDR3 DNA follows: TGTGCCAGCCGTCTAGCGGGAGGCCGCCAGATTGATACGCAGTATTTT. Translation gives CASRLAGGRQIDTQYF.

This chain connects TRBV29-1 to TRBJ1-1, with 8 bases aligning to TRBD1. CDR3 length: 13 residues. Germline V CDR1 and CDR2: SQVTM, ANQGSEA. After removal of 7 bases from V and 0 bases from J, the junction contained 4 bases not matched to a gene. The CDR3 sequence: CSGGQELNTEAFF. The DNA for the CDR3 is TGCAGCGGGGGACAGGAATTGAACACTGAAGCTTTCTTT.

This chain uses TRBV6-4 with TRBJ2-1; 7 bases map to TRBD2. After removal of 2 bases from V and 7 bases from J, the junction contained 8 bases not matched to a gene. Germline-derived CDR1 and CDR2 are MRHNA and SNTAGT. The CDR3 has 15 residues. CDR3 amino acids: CASSDAGGSGNEQFF. The CDR3 DNA reads TGTGCCAGCAGTGACGCCGGGGGGTCGGGTAATGAGCAGTTCTTC.

The CDR3 DNA sequence: TGTGCCACCAGCAGAGATCTAGGCAGGGTGCTAACTGAAGCTTTCTTT. Translation gives CATSRDLGRVLTEAFF. The chain joins TRBV15 to TRBJ1-1; perhaps TRBD1 as D (5 bases). The CDR3 is made up of 16 amino acids. Germline V gene lookup returns CDR1 LNHNV and CDR2 YYDKDF (reference sequence). V was pared by 0 bases and J by 5 bases, with 16 bases between.

The chain employs TRBV14 and TRBJ2-4; 7 bases map to TRBD1. After removal of 4 bases from V and 0 bases from J, the junction contained 6 bases not matched to a gene. The CDR3 length is 16 residues. In germline, CDR1 is SGHDN, CDR2 FVKESK. CDR3 in amino acids: CASSPGTALAKNIQYF. The CDR3 DNA reads TGTGCCAGCAGCCCGGGGACAGCATTAGCCAAAAACATTCAGTACTTC.

This clone was observed a few times. The chain is built from TRBV5-4 and TRBJ1-3; the match to TRBD1 covers 7 bases. Germline V gene data show CDR1 as SGHNT and CDR2 as YYREEE (reference sequence). CDR3 size: 14 residues. Trimming removed 8 bases from V and 4 bases from J; junction bases left unmatched: 9. Here the CDR3 reads CARKTRTGGNTIYF. The CDR3 nucleotides read TGTGCCAGGAAAACGCGGACAGGAGGAAACACCATATATTTT. Drawing the rest from reference TRBV5-4 and TRBJ1-3, the complete variable domain is ETGVTQSPTHLIKTRGQQVTLRCSSQSGHNTVSWYQQALGQGPQFIFQYYREEENGRGNFPPRFSGLQFPNYSSELNVNALELDDSALYLCARKTRTGGNTIYFGEGSWLTVV.

The chain has TRBV29-1 and TRBJ1-1; D may be TRBD1 (6 bases). This CDR3 region has 13 residues. Per the germline V gene, CDR1 is SQVTM and CDR2 is ANQGSEA. The ends were cut back, 5 bases at V and 5 bases at J, with 15 bases in the middle. The CDR3 sequence is CSVRKGVGTEAFF. CDR3 nucleotides: TGCAGCGTTCGGAAGGGGGTAGGGACTGAAGCTTTCTTT.

J is TRBJ1-1 and V is TRBV4-1; 9 bases are a match to TRBD1. Per the germline V gene, CDR1 is MGHRA and CDR2 is YSYEKL. V lost 3 bases and J lost 9; bases outside the gene matches: 14. CDR3 length equals 16 residues. Written as DNA, the CDR3 is TGCGCCAGCAGCCAGCGGACAGGGGCCGATTCCCCCCAAGCTTTCTTT. This encodes CASSQRTGADSPQAFF.

The chain carries TRBV6-5 and TRBJ1-1; D is undetermined. V shed 2 bases and J shed 1 base, with 5 bases lying between them. CDR1 is MNHEY, CDR2 SVGAGI, per germline. This CDR3 spans 13 amino acids. CDR3 DNA sequence: TGTGCCAGCAGTTACGGGCGGAACACTGAAGCTTTCTTT. It translates to CASSYGRNTEAFF.

This chain links TRBV5-6 with TRBJ2-1; 10 bases fit TRBD2. CDR1 is SGHDT, CDR2 YYEEEE, per germline. The CDR3 runs to 15 residues. V was pared by 3 bases and J by 8 bases, with 8 bases of the junction left unmatched. The DNA of the CDR3 is TGTGCCAGCAGCTCACCGGGACTAGCGATCGATGAGCAGTTCTTC. Its translation is CASSSPGLAIDEQFF. The whole variable domain, remainder taken from reference TRBV5-6 and TRBJ2-1, is DAGVTQSPTHLIKTRGQQVTLRCSPKSGHDTVSWYQQALGQGPQFIFQYYEEEERQRGNFPDRFSGHQFPNYSSELNVNALLLGDSALYLCASSSPGLAIDEQFFGPGTRLTVL.

The chain joins TRBV11-2 to TRBJ2-1; D call uncertain. Trimming removed 1 base from V and 8 bases from J, with 12 bases in between. This CDR3 region has 14 residues. Germline CDR1 reads SGHAT; CDR2 reads FQNNGV. The CDR3 DNA sequence: TGTGCCAGCAGCTTAGCTCCCTCCGGTTATGAGCAGTTCTTC. This codes for CASSLAPSGYEQFF.